This TCR beta chain stems from a study of T cell responses to AZD1222 COVID-19 vaccine (dated by TCRdb to 2020 to 2022). About the study as a whole: AZD1222 recipients whose second dose came at about 4 weeks and those whose second dose came at about 12 weeks were combined into one group, since spike-specific TCR depth and breadth did not differ between the two schedules. Trial participants were enrolled into age subgroups of 18-55, 56-69 and 70-plus years, which contained about 150, 28 and 57 TCR-sequenced participants, respectively. A total of 230 to 250 trial participants underwent TCR sequencing, of whom 200 to 220 received two doses of AZD1222 and around 25 received two doses of the MenACWY control vaccine.

The sample's time point, from its label and the paper: baseline before first vaccination. Vaccinee samples were obtained from the UK trials COV001 and COV002, which included a single-blind randomized controlled phase 2/3 trial of AZD1222 (ChAdOx1 nCoV-19) in healthy adults. Trial participant PBMC samples were collected at day 0 and day 28 after the second dose for TCRbeta chain sequencing. From a lookup of the germline V gene, CDR1 and CDR2 are MDHEN and SYDVKM. Measured from the cysteine to the phenylalanine, the CDR3 is 14 residues long. The sequence is cut down to CDR3 DNA, 42 bases in frame from base 1. V and J lose 7 bases and 7 bases, and a span of 20 bases separates them. What the research found in general, with its limitations: The 56-69-year group was small, and its depth increase did not reach significance, likely because of low power. Because no day 14 peak-response samples were available, the repertoires could be characterized only after the peak T cell response. After two AZD1222 doses, spike-specific TCR breadth and depth were significantly higher than at day 0 and than in MenACWY recipients. Vaccine-associated CD4 TCRs spanned the whole spike protein, with dominant responses in regions 160-218 and 743-854. Conclusions about previously exposed vaccinees were limited because only a handful of AZD1222 recipients were SARS-CoV-2 seropositive at baseline. Reportedly, almost half of the unique spike-specific TCRs recognized epitopes lying outside the regions that are mutated in the B.1.351 and B.1.1.7 variants. Participants were mostly white British, with more females than males. The authors suggested clonal diversity may have been underestimated.

Details on this clone: There is no known antigen for this receptor. No quality values exist for individual bases; no much larger clone is one base distant.

The CDR3 regions of human TCRbeta chains were analyzed by immunosequencing. The source study handled its data this way. TCRs in the repertoires were compared against a reference library of SARS-CoV-2-specific TCRs that had been generated with the MIRA antigen-specificity platform. Breadth meant the fraction of unique TCRs that were SARS-CoV-2-associated, whereas depth meant the fraction of total T cells that were SARS-CoV-2-associated. Each spike-specific TCR was assigned to its reactive spike region and to a CD4 or CD8 class using the MIRA data. Log10-transformed breadth and depth values were compared by one-way ANOVA with Sidak's multiple comparisons tests. TCRdb limited this immuneACCESS table to in-frame rearrangements with V and J called. A share of clones is missing; checked studies link under half to unresolved V genes, and the rest is unexplained. The V and J calls and clone size are taken from that table; D and trimming were inferred from the DNA. The sample table lists more than 90,000 clones, 80% to 85% of them with a count of one. About 9.4% of the sample is taken by the ten largest.

The chain is made from TRBV28 and TRBJ2-7; the D gene is possibly TRBD1 or TRBD2, each agreeing over 5 bases. The source of this sequence is an adult in good health. The input for sequencing was peripheral blood, taken on day 0 of AZD1222 vaccination. The CDR3 region reads CASKTSLRDGEQYF. The DNA sequence follows: TGTGCCAGCAAGACGTCTCTTCGGGACGGGGAGCAGTACTTC.